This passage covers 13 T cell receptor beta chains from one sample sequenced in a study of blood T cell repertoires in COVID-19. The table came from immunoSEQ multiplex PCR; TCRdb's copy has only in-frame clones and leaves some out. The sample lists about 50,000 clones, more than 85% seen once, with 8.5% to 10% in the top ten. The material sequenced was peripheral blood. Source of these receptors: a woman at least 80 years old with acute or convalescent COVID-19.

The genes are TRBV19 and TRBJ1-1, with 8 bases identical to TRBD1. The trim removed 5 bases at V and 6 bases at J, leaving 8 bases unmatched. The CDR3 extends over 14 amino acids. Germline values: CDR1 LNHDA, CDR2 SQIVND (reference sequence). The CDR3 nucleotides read TGTGCCAGTAGTCCTCGATCGGACAGGGCTGAAGCTTTCTTT. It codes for CASSPRSDRAEAFF.

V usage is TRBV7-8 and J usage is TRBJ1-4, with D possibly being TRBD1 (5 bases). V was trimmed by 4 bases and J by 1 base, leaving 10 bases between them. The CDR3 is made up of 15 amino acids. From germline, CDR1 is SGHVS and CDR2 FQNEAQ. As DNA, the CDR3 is TGTGCCAGCAGCTCTCAGGGTGTAACTAATGAAAAACTGTTTTTT. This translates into CASSSQGVTNEKLFF.

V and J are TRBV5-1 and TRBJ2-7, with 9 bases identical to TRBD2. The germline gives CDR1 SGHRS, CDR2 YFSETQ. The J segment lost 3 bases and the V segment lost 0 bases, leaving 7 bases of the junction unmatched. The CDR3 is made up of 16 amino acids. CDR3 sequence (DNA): TGCGCCAGCAGCTTGGCCTTACTAGCGGGTGGCTACGAGCAGTACTTC. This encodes CASSLALLAGGYEQYF. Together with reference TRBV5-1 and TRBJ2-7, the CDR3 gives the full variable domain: KAGVTQTPRYLIKTRGQQVTLSCSPISGHRSVSWYQQTPGQGLQFLFEYFSETQRNKGNFPGRFSGRQFSNSRSEMNVSTLELGDSALYLCASSLALLAGGYEQYFGPGTRLTVT.

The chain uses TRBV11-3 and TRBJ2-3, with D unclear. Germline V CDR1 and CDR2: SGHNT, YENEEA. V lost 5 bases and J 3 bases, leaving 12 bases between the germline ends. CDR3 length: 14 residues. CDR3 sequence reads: CASSLQSATDTQYF. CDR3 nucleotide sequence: TGTGCCAGCAGCCTCCAGTCAGCGACAGATACGCAGTATTTT.

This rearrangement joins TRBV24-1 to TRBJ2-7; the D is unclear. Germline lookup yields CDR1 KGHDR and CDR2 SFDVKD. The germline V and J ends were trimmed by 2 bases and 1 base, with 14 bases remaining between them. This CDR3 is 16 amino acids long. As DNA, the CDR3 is TGTGCCACCAGTGATTCCCCGGCCGGGTCGTCCTACGAGCAGTACTTC. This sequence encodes CATSDSPAGSSYEQYF.

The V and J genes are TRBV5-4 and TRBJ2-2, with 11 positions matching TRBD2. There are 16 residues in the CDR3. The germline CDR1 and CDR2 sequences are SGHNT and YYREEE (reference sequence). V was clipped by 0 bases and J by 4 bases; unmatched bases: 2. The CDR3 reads CASSLAGTSGTGELFF. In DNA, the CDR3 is TGTGCCAGCAGCTTGGCAGGGACTAGCGGCACCGGGGAGCTGTTTTTT.

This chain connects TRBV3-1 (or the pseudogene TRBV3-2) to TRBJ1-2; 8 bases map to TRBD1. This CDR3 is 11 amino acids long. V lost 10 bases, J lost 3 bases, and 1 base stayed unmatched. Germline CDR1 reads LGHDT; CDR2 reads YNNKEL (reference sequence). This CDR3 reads CATGGDYGYTF. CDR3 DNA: TGTGCCACAGGGGGCGACTATGGCTACACCTTC.

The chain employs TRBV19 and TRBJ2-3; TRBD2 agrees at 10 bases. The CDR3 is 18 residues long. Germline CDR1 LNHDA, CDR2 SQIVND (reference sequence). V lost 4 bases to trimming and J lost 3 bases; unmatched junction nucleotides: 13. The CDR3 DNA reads TGTGCCAGTAGTACCACCTCCTCCGGACTAGCGGCTACAGATACGCAGTATTTT. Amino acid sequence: CASSTTSSGLAATDTQYF. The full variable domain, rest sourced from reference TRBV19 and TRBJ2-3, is DGGITQSPKYLFRKEGQNVTLSCEQNLNHDAMYWYRQDPGQGLRLIYYSQIVNDFQKGDIAEGYSVSREKKESFPLTVTSAQKNPTAFYLCASSTTSSGLAATDTQYFGPGTRLTVL.

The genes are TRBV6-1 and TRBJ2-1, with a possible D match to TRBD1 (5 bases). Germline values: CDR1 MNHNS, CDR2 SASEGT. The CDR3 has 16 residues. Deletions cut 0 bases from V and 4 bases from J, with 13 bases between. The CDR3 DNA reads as TGTGCCAGCAGTGAAGCGCTTATAAGGGGTTACAATGAGCAGTTCTTC. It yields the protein CASSEALIRGYNEQFF.

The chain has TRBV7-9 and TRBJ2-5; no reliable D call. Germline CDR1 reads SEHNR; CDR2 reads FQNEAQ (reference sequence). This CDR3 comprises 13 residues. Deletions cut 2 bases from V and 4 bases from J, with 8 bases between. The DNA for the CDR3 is TGTGCCAGCAGCTTAATTGAGAGAGAGACCCAGTACTTC. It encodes CASSLIERETQYF.

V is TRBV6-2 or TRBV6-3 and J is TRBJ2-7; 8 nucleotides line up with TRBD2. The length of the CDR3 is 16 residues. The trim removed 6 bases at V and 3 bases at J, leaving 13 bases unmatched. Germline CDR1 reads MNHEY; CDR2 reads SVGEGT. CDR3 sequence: CASSPRGAGVRYEQYF. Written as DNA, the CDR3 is TGTGCCAGCAGCCCCCGAGGAGCGGGAGTTCGCTACGAGCAGTACTTC.

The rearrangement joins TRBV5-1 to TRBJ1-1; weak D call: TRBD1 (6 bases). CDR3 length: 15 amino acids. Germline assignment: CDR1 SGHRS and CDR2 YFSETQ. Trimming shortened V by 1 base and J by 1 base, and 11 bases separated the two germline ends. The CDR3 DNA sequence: TGCGCCAGCAGCTTGACAGGGCAGAAGAACACTGAAGCTTTCTTT. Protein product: CASSLTGQKNTEAFF.

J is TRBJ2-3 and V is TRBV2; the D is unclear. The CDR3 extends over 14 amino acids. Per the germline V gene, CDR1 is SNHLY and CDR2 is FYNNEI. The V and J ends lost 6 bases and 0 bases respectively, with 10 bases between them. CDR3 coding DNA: TGTGCCAGCAGGGATAGACTTAGCACAGATACGCAGTATTTT. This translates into CASRDRLSTDTQYF.